This entry lists 5 T cell receptor beta chains sequenced from one sample in a study of CD8+ T cells in alopecia areata. Treatment specified: oral pan-JAK inhibitor, 5-10 mg twice daily. Sequencing relied on a cDNA template that was reverse transcribed from extracted RNA. The repertoire was sequenced with immunoSEQ multiplex PCR; TCRdb's copy has only in-frame clones and lacks some. Found here are approximately 210,000 clones, approximately 56% of them singletons; the top ten hold about 3%. The sequencing used CD4+ T cells sorted from blood, collected at week 4, from a patient treated with tofacitinib. All receptors derive from a human donor with alopecia areata.

The chain uses TRBV29-1 and TRBJ1-1; D not certain. V shed 7 bases and J shed 0 bases, with 9 bases lying between them. The CDR3 is made up of 12 amino acids. Germline values: CDR1 SQVTM, CDR2 ANQGSEA. For the CDR3, the DNA is TGCAGCGCCCGAGGAATGAACACTGAAGCTTTCTTT. It translates to CSARGMNTEAFF.

J is TRBJ1-3 and V is TRBV7-9; no reliable D call. The CDR3 totals 12 residues. V lost 0 bases to trimming and J lost 7 bases, with 4 bases between them. CDR1 is SEHNR, CDR2 FQNEAQ, per germline (reference sequence). CDR3 nucleotide sequence: TGTGCCAGCAGCTTAGCTGCGAACACCATATATTTT. This translates into CASSLAANTIYF.

This clone has more than one count but fewer than ten. The chain joins TRBV4-3 to TRBJ1-2; D unclear. The CDR3 is 15 amino acids. Germline V CDR1 and CDR2: LGHNA, YSLEER. Trimming removed 0 bases at V and 0 bases at J, with 8 bases between. In DNA form, the CDR3 reads TGCGCCAGCAGCCAAGACATTTCCCCTAACTATGGCTACACCTTC. This codes for CASSQDISPNYGYTF.

The V and J genes are TRBV29-1 and TRBJ2-3, with a possible D match to TRBD2 (6 bases). Germline V gene data show CDR1 as SQVTM and CDR2 as ANQGSEA. Trimming took off 4 bases at V and 0 bases at J, with 11 bases between the two ends. This CDR3 is 14 amino acids long. The CDR3 here is CSVGRGPSTDTQYF. The CDR3 nucleotides read TGCAGCGTTGGGCGGGGACCTAGCACAGATACGCAGTATTTT.

V usage is TRBV7-6 and J usage is TRBJ2-5, with TRBD2 matching 13 bases. Germline loops: CDR1 SGHVS, CDR2 FNYEAQ. The length of the CDR3 is 18 residues. With 4 bases clipped from V and 0 bases from J, the junction kept 8 bases outside the gene matches. The CDR3 DNA follows: TGTGCCAGCAGCTCGCGGACTAGCGGGGGAACGTACCAAGAGACCCAGTACTTC. This translates into CASSSRTSGGTYQETQYF.